This TCR beta chain comes out of a study of shared clonotypes between healthy human individuals. Study-wide results and caveats: Memory subsets generally showed smaller estimated richness than naive subsets did.

Donors were healthy HIV-negative adults without recently reported acute infections or vaccinations. Using roughly 200 ng DNA, about 29,000 T cell genomes, the sorted-subset replicate PCRs were run. The repertoire was sequenced with immunoSEQ multiplex PCR; TCRdb's copy has only in-frame clones and lacks some. The sample shows 2 million to 2.5 million clones, approximately 95% of them seen only once. This clone was detected only once. The antigen remains unidentified. The TCR originated in a man aged 18 to 30 in good health. The sample taken for sequencing was naive CD4+ T cells sorted from blood. Subset given: CD45RA+ positively selected.

The CDR3 DNA sequence: TGTGCCAGCAGCTCGCACAGGGGGACGTGGTATGGCTACACCTTC. It is translated as CASSSHRGTWYGYTF. The rearrangement joins TRBV7-2 to TRBJ1-2, with 8 positions matching TRBD1. This CDR3 is 15 amino acids long. Trimming removed 4 bases from V and 5 bases from J; junction bases left unmatched: 9. Germline V lookup: CDR1 SGHTA, CDR2 FQGNSA.